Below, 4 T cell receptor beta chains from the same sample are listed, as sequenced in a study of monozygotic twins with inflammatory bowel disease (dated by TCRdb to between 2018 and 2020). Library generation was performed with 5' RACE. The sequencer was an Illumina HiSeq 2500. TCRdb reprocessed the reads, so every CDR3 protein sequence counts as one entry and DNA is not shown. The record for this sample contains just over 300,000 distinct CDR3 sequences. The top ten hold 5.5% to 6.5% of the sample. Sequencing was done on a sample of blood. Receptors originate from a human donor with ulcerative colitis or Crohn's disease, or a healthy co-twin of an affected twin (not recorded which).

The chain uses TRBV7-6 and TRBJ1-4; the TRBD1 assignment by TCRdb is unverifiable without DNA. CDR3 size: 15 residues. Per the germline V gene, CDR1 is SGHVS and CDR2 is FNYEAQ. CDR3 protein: CASSSPQTGLQKLFF. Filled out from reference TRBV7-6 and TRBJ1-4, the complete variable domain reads GAGVSQSPRYKVTKRGQDVALRCDPISGHVSLYWYRQALGQGPEFLTYFNYEAQQDKSGLPNDRFSAERPEGSISTLTIQRTEQRDSAMYRCASSSPQTGLQKLFFGSGTQLSVL.

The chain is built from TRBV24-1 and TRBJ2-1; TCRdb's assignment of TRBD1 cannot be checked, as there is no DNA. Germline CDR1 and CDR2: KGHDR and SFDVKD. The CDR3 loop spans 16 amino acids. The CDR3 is CATGPTPGGTDNEQFF.

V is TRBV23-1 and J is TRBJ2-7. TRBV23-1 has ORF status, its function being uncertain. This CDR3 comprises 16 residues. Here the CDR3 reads CASSQWLDRGRREQYF.

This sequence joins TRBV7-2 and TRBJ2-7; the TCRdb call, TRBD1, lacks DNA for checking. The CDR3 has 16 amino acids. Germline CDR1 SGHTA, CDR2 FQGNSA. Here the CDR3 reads CASSPHTGEGSYEQYF.